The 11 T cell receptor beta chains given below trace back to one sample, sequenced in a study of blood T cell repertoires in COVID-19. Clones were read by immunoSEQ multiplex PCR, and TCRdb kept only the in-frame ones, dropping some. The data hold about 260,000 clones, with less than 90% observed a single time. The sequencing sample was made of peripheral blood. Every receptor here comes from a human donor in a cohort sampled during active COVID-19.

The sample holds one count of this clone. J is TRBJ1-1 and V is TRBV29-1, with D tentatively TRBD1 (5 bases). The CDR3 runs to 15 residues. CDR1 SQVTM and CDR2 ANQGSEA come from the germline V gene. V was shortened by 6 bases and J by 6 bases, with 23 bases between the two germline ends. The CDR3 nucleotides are TGCAGCGTCCGAACGACAGCTAGTGCGAGTGCTGAAGCTTTCTTT. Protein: CSVRTTASASAEAFF.

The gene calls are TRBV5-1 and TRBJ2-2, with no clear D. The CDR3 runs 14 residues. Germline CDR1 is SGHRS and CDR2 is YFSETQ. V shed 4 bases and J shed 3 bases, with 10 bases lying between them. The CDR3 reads CASSPNADTGELFF. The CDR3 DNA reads TGCGCCAGCAGCCCGAACGCGGACACCGGGGAGCTGTTTTTT. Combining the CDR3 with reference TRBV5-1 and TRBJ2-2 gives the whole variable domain KAGVTQTPRYLIKTRGQQVTLSCSPISGHRSVSWYQQTPGQGLQFLFEYFSETQRNKGNFPGRFSGRQFSNSRSEMNVSTLELGDSALYLCASSPNADTGELFFGEGSRLTVL.

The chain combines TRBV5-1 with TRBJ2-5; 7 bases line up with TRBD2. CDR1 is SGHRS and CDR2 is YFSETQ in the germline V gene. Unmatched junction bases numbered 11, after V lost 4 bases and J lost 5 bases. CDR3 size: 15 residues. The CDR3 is CASSRDYLSTETQYF. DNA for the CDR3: TGCGCCAGCAGCAGGGACTACCTCTCGACCGAGACCCAGTACTTC.

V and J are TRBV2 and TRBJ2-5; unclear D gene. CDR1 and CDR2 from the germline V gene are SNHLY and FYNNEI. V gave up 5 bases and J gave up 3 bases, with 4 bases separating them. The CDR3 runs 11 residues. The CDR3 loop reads CASSPEETQYF. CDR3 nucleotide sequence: TGTGCCAGCAGTCCGGAAGAGACCCAGTACTTC.

The CDR3 DNA reads as TGTGCCATCAGTGAGAGGCAGGGAGAGACCCAGTACTTC. Protein: CAISERQGETQYF. V is TRBV10-3 and J is TRBJ2-5; TRBD1 is a possible D gene (5 bases). The V end lost 2 bases, the J end lost 4 bases, and 8 bases lay between the germline ends. This CDR3 is 13 amino acids long. Germline V gene sequence: CDR1 ENHRY, CDR2 SYGVKD.

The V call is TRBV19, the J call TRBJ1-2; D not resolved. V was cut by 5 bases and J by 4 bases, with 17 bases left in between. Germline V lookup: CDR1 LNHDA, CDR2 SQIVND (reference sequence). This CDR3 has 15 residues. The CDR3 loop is CASSDIYSGFYGYTF. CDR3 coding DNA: TGTGCCAGTAGTGACATTTACTCAGGTTTCTATGGCTACACCTTC.

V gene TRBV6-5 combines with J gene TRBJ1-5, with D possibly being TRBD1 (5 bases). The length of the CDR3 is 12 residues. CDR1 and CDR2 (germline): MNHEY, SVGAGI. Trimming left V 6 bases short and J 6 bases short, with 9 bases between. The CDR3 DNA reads TGTGCCAGCAGAGGGGCCGCTCAGCCCCAGCATTTT. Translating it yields CASRGAAQPQHF.

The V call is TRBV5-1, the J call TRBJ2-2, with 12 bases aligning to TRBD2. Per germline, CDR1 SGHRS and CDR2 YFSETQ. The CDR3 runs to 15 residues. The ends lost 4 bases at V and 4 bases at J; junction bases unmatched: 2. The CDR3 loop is CASSRTSGATGELFF. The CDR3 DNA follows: TGCGCCAGCAGCAGGACTAGCGGGGCCACCGGGGAGCTGTTTTTT.

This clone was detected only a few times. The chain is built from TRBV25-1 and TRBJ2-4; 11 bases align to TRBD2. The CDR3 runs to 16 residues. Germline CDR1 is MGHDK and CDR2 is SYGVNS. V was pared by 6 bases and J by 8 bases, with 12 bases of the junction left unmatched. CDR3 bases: TGTGCCAGCAGCCCCAAGGGTAGCGGGAGGGCCGACATTCAGTACTTC. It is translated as CASSPKGSGRADIQYF. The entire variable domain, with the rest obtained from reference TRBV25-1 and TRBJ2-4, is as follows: EADIYQTPRYLVIGTGKKITLECSQTMGHDKMYWYQQDPGMELHLIHYSYGVNSTEKGDLSSESTVSRIRTEHFPLTLESARPSHTSQYLCASSPKGSGRADIQYFGAGTRLSVL.

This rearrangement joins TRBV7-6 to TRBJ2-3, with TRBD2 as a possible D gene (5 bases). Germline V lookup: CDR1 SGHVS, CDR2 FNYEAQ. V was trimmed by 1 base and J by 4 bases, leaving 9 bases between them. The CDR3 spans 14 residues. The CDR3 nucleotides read TGTGCCAGCAGCTTAGTAGCGCGTCCAGATACGCAGTATTTT. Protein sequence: CASSLVARPDTQYF.

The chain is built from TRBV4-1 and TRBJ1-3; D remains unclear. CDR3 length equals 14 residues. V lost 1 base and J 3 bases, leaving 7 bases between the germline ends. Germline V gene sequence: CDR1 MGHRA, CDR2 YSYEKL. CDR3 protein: CASSQGGNGNTIYF. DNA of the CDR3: TGCGCCAGCAGCCAAGGAGGTAATGGAAACACCATATATTTT.